This T cell receptor beta chain emerged from a study of cytomegalovirus exposure and HLA in healthy donors. The CDR3 is 14 residues long. Trimming removed 4 bases from V and 9 bases from J; junction bases left unmatched: 6. Germline V CDR1 and CDR2: LNHDA, SQIVND (reference sequence). The study ran its PCR with 60 Vbeta and 13 Jbeta primers. Generated by immunoSEQ multiplex PCR, the TCRdb table keeps only in-frame clones and is missing some. The sample contains more than 200,000 clones, roughly 82% of which appear only once. V and J are TRBV19 and TRBJ2-1, with TRBD1 matching over 10 bases. The TCR originated in a man aged 40-49 years in good health and CMV-seropositive. The sample comprised PBMCs. CDR3 residues: CASSNPGQGFEQFF. The CDR3 DNA is TGTGCCAGTAGTAATCCGGGACAGGGGTTTGAGCAGTTCTTC.